Listed below are T cell receptor beta chains from one sample, sequenced in a study of blood T cell repertoires in COVID-19. Produced via immunoSEQ multiplex PCR; TCRdb's table is partial and in-frame only. The data contain about 60,000 clones, 85% to 90% of them singletons. The sequenced sample was peripheral blood. The receptors were sampled from a human donor with active COVID-19. The donor label of this sample is uncertain. Each CDR3 is given with its conserved first and last residue. Each record gives: V gene, J gene, D gene, clone size, CDR3 DNA, CDR3 protein. The D gene is left open where the match is weak. Only part of the rows carry a size: once, few, many, or a class if the clone is expanded.

TRBV3-1/TRBV3-2,TRBJ1-2,.,.,TGTGCCAGCAGCCAACAGGGTGTCTATGGCTACACCTTC,CASSQQGVYGYTF
TRBV9,TRBJ2-1,TRBD2,.,TGTGCCAGCAGCGTAGTAGATGGGAGGGATTTTCTTAATGAGCAGTTCTTC,CASSVVDGRDFLNEQFF
TRBV7-8,TRBJ1-5,TRBD1,.,TGTGCCAGCAGCTTTTCCGCTACAGGGGACAATCAGCCCCAGCATTTT,CASSFSATGDNQPQHF
TRBV11-2,TRBJ1-1,.,.,TGTGCCAGCAGCTGGGGAGGGGGGGTGAACACTGAAGCTTTCTTT,CASSWGGGVNTEAFF
TRBV1,TRBJ2-1,.,once,TGCACCAGCAGCCAAGACGGAGAGAGCTCCTACAATGAGCAGTTCTTC,CTSSQDGESSYNEQFF
TRBV11-1,TRBJ2-6,.,.,TGTGCCAGCAGCTTGGGACAATCCTCTGGGGCCAACGTCCTGACTTTC,CASSLGQSSGANVLTF
TRBV10-1,TRBJ1-1,TRBD1,.,TGCGCCAGCAGTGCAGGGGGCGGCACTGAAGCTTTCTTT,CASSAGGGTEAFF
TRBV5-4,TRBJ1-2,.,.,TGTGCCAGCAGCTTAGGACAGCAATATGGCTACACCTTC,CASSLGQQYGYTF
TRBV7-9,TRBJ2-2,TRBD1,few,TGTGCCAGCCTAGTACAGGGGGCGTCCGGGGAGCTGTTTTTT,CASLVQGASGELFF
TRBV28,TRBJ2-7,TRBD1,.,TGTGCCAGCAGTCGACGGGGACAGGTCTTCCCTAGGGCATACGAGCAGTACTTC,CASSRRGQVFPRAYEQYF
TRBV18,TRBJ2-7,TRBD1,.,TGTGCCAGCTCACCCCCGGGACAGGGGGCTGGGCAGTACTTC,CASSPPGQGAGQYF
TRBV7-9,TRBJ2-2,TRBD1,few,TGTGCCAGCAGCCCCGGAAGGGGGCTCGGGGGGGAGCTGTTTTTT,CASSPGRGLGGELFF
TRBV13,TRBJ2-7,TRBD2,.,TGTGCCAGCAGCTTCGGGGGGGTCCCGGTCGAGCAGTACTTC,CASSFGGVPVEQYF
TRBV7-3,TRBJ2-3,TRBD2,.,TGTGCCAGCAGCCCTTTCGGGGGGGCCCCAGATACGCAGTATTTT,CASSPFGGAPDTQYF
TRBV6-2/TRBV6-3,TRBJ2-5,.,.,TGTGCCAGCAGTTTAACGGGTTCGTGGGAGACCCAGTACTTC,CASSLTGSWETQYF
TRBV11-2,TRBJ1-2,TRBD1,.,TGTGCCAGCAGCTTACAGGGGGCCGGCTATGGCTACACCTTC,CASSLQGAGYGYTF
TRBV4-2,TRBJ2-3,.,.,TGTGCGGCCCGAGGGGGGGGCAAGGATACGCAGTATTTT,CAARGGGKDTQYF
TRBV5-1,TRBJ2-5,TRBD1,.,TGCGCCAGCAGCTTATGGCTTGGGGGACAGCGCGGCCTGGGAGAGACCCAGTACTTC,CASSLWLGGQRGLGETQYF
TRBV5-1,TRBJ2-7,TRBD1,few,TGCGCCAGCAGCTTGGCCCCAACAGGGGCGGGTTACGAGCAGTACTTC,CASSLAPTGAGYEQYF
TRBV15,TRBJ2-3,.,.,TGTGCCACCAGCAGAGATAGAACCGGGGTCAACACAGATACGCAGTATTTT,CATSRDRTGVNTDTQYF
TRBV27,TRBJ2-7,TRBD2,.,TGTGCCAGCAGGGTTTCCGCGGGAGGGTCCTACGAGCAGTACTTC,CASRVSAGGSYEQYF
TRBV18,TRBJ2-5,TRBD1,.,TGTGCCAGCTCACCCTTCTTACAGGGGGAAGAGACCCAGTACTTC,CASSPFLQGEETQYF
TRBV3-1/TRBV3-2,TRBJ2-2,.,.,TGTGCCAGCAGCCAAGATTGGAGGGGGCGAGGCACCGGGGAGCTGTTTTTT,CASSQDWRGRGTGELFF
TRBV6-5,TRBJ1-5,.,.,TGTGCCAGCAGTTACGCCGGGAGGGGCAATCAGCCCCAGCATTTT,CASSYAGRGNQPQHF
TRBV10-2,TRBJ1-6,TRBD1,few,TGCGCCAGCAGGATCACACAGGGGGCTCGTAATTCACCCCTCCACTTT,CASRITQGARNSPLHF
TRBV7-9,TRBJ2-3,.,.,TGTGCCAGCAGCCCCAGTGGGAGGACAGATACGCAGTATTTT,CASSPSGRTDTQYF
TRBV5-4,TRBJ2-7,TRBD2,.,TGTGCCAGCAGAGCTGGGGGGGCCTACGAGCAGTACTTC,CASRAGGAYEQYF
TRBV30,TRBJ2-7,.,.,TGTGCCTGGGGCAGGGCCTACGAGCAGTACTTC,CAWGRAYEQYF
TRBV5-5,TRBJ1-1,TRBD1,.,TGTGCCAGCAGCTGGGGACAGGGACCGAACACTGAAGCTTTCTTT,CASSWGQGPNTEAFF
TRBV5-8,TRBJ1-5,.,.,TGTGCCAGCAGCCGGAGGTTACCCAGTCTCGATCAGCCCCAGCATTTT,CASSRRLPSLDQPQHF
TRBV3-1/TRBV3-2,TRBJ1-1,.,.,TGTGCCAGCAGCCAAGGTCTCGCAGGATATAACACTGAAGCTTTCTTT,CASSQGLAGYNTEAFF
TRBV7-3,TRBJ1-3,TRBD1,.,TGTGCCAGCAGCTTGACCAGGGGGGCTGGAAACACCATATATTTT,CASSLTRGAGNTIYF
TRBV21-1,TRBJ1-1,.,.,TGTGCCAGCAGCAAAGGACAGAGGAACACTGAAGCTTTCTTT,CASSKGQRNTEAFF
TRBV7-9,TRBJ2-1,TRBD1,.,TGTGCCAGCAGCCAGGTCGGGACAGGGGACTACAATGAGCAGTTCTTC,CASSQVGTGDYNEQFF
TRBV15,TRBJ1-2,.,.,TGTGCCACCAGCAGAGATCAGGGTGGCTACACCTTC,CATSRDQGGYTF